Listed below are T cell receptor beta chains from one sample, sequenced in a study of T-cell memory formation after mild COVID-19. MiXCR, applied by TCRdb to the 5' RACE reads, yields one record per CDR3 protein. The sample has some 450,000 distinct CDR3 sequences; about 20% are singletons. The specimen sequenced was PBMCs or a T cell subset sorted from them (not recorded which). The receptors derive from an adult woman who had mild COVID-19 (a few samples of this study predate the infection). Cell type and time point are not known. Each CDR3 is given with its conserved first and last residue.

J	V	CDR3
TRBJ2-2	TRBV5-1	CASSLGLLSQLFF
TRBJ2-4	TRBV20-1	CSARDDGAKNIQYF
TRBJ2-1	TRBV9	CASSVGRVNEQFF
TRBJ1-2	TRBV29-1	CSVEGGQGDGYTF
TRBJ2-7	TRBV18	CASSPGAGVNEQYF
TRBJ1-1	TRBV11-2	CASSSARTPRWNTEAFF
TRBJ1-4	TRBV12-3/TRBV12-4	CASSLGGREKLFF
TRBJ2-7	TRBV29-1	CSVSRERGEQYF
TRBJ2-1	TRBV12-3/TRBV12-4	CASSFGGLLDNEQFF
TRBJ2-1	TRBV5-1	CASSLGFGRAGNEQFF
TRBJ1-3	TRBV3-1	CASSQDWVLSGNTIYF
TRBJ1-4	TRBV7-9	CASSTRSDINEKLFF
TRBJ1-1	TRBV7-3	CASSLTGASTEAFF
TRBJ1-4	TRBV6-5	CASSYGRPNEKLFF
TRBJ2-2	TRBV6-2/TRBV6-3	CAITPRVSGELFF
TRBJ2-7	TRBV7-6	CASSLGGVGLFSYEQYF
TRBJ1-4	TRBV6-5	CASSYFRDRPVREKLFF
TRBJ1-4	TRBV12-3/TRBV12-4	CASSLAGHELFF
TRBJ1-6	TRBV12-3/TRBV12-4	CASSGGQYRSPLHF
TRBJ2-1	TRBV2	CASNAIGTGRNEQFF
TRBJ2-5	TRBV20-1	CSARLGASQETQYF
TRBJ1-4	TRBV7-9	CASTGWPATNEKLFF
TRBJ2-6	TRBV28	CASSPGPSPSGANVLTF
TRBJ1-5	TRBV6-5	CASSYSGLNQPQHF